This T cell receptor beta chain was documented in a study of regulatory T cells. Study results and caveats: In CD3G-deficient patients, conventional CD4+ T cells were enriched for hydrophobic CDR3 residues at positions 6 and 7. Patient repertoires had restricted TRB V-J pairs and skewed V and J usage, most in Tregs.

Sorting split CD4+ cells into CD25-high CD127-low Tregs and CD25-low CD127-high conventional T cells. As concerns this clone: Its antigen is unknown.

The PCR used 52 TRBV and 13 TRBJ primers. The repertoire was sequenced with immunoSEQ multiplex PCR; TCRdb's copy has only in-frame clones and lacks some. The sample carries nearly 30,000 clones, around 93% recorded once. Looked up from germline, CDR1 is LNHDA and CDR2 is SQIVND (reference sequence). This CDR3 contains 14 residues. Trimming cost V 6 bases and J 4 bases, with 13 bases left between them. This receptor was obtained from a person aged 18-30 years with CD3G deficiency. The sample consisted of conventional CD4+ T cells sorted from blood. V and J are TRBV19 and TRBJ2-1, with D possibly TRBD1 on 5 matching bases. CDR3 bases: TGTGCCAGTAGCTCATATGGGGCGTACAATGAGCAGTTCTTC. The encoded protein is CASSSYGAYNEQFF.